Listed below are T cell receptor beta chains from one sample, sequenced in a study of glioma-infiltrating T cells after dendritic cell vaccination. Assay used: immunoSEQ multiplex PCR; TCRdb lists only in-frame clones, some missing. The data contain about 95,000 clones, 85% of them seen just once; the ten biggest clones take up roughly 2.9%. The sequenced sample was blood, obtained before dendritic cell vaccination. The receptors come from a human donor with glioblastoma. Both conserved end residues are part of each CDR3. Each record gives: V gene, J gene, CDR3 length, D gene, clone size, CDR3 DNA, CDR3 protein. A D gene is named only where the DNA matches it firmly. Some rows have no size entry. The others give once, few or many, or a class for an expanded clone.

>TRBV5-1|TRBJ1-1|14|NA|NA
TGCGCCAGCAGCTTGGGCGGGATGGACACTGAAGCTTTCTTT
CASSLGGMDTEAFF
>TRBV11-2|TRBJ2-4|16|NA|NA
TGTGCCAGCAGCTCCCACAGAAACTTAGCCAAAAACATTCAGTACTTC
CASSSHRNLAKNIQYF
>TRBV4-1|TRBJ2-2|18|TRBD1|NA
TGCGCCAGCAGCCAAGAGGGACAAGGGGGCCCTAACACCGGGGAGCTGTTTTTT
CASSQEGQGGPNTGELFF
>TRBV7-2|TRBJ2-7|16|NA|NA
TGTGCCAGCAGCTTAGGGCAGAACTACCTAGGTAACGAGCAGTACTTC
CASSLGQNYLGNEQYF
>TRBV6-5|TRBJ2-7|16|NA|NA
TGTGCCAGCAGTTACTCACGGGACACACCATCCTACGAGCAGTACTTC
CASSYSRDTPSYEQYF
>TRBV21-1|TRBJ2-7|12|NA|NA
TGTGCCAGCGGTCAGGGAACCTACGAGCAGTACTTC
CASGQGTYEQYF
>TRBV2|TRBJ2-1|13|TRBD2|NA
TGTGCCAGCAGTAAGCGGGGGAGCAATGAGCAGTTCTTC
CASSKRGSNEQFF
>TRBV7-2|TRBJ1-2|14|TRBD1|NA
TGTGCCAGCAGCCCCGACAGGGGATTAGGGGGCTACACCTTC
CASSPDRGLGGYTF
>TRBV19|TRBJ1-5|12|NA|NA
TGTGCCAGTAGGGGGAGGGATCAGCCCCAGCATTTT
CASRGRDQPQHF
>TRBV25-1|TRBJ1-4|15|TRBD1|NA
TGTGCCAGCAGCCCACTAGGGGGCTTGGTTGAAAAACTGTTTTTT
CASSPLGGLVEKLFF
>TRBV5-6|TRBJ2-3|14|TRBD1|NA
TGTGCCAGCAGCACCGGACAGGCGCTGGATACGCAGTATTTT
CASSTGQALDTQYF
>TRBV6-5|TRBJ2-2|14|NA|NA
TGTGCCAGCAGTGGGGAGATCAGAGGCGGGGAGCTGTTTTTT
CASSGEIRGGELFF
>TRBV2|TRBJ2-7|13|NA|NA
TGTGCCAGCATGAAGGACAGAAGAGAGGAGCAGTACTTC
CASMKDRREEQYF
>TRBV13|TRBJ2-3|14|NA|NA
TGTGCCAGCAGCTTAGGGGGGGGACCAGATACGCAGTATTTT
CASSLGGGPDTQYF
>TRBV7-2|TRBJ1-2|15|NA|NA
TGTGCCAGCAGCCAGGTGATTAGGCCAGGTAGTGGCTACACCTTC
CASSQVIRPGSGYTF
>TRBV25-1|TRBJ1-2|13|NA|NA
TGTGCCAGCAGTGACCTTGACAGTGGCGGCTACACCTTC
CASSDLDSGGYTF
>TRBV19|TRBJ2-7|14|TRBD1|NA
TGTGCCAGTTCTAATTCAGGGGGAACCTACGAGCAGTACTTC
CASSNSGGTYEQYF
>TRBV7-9|TRBJ1-5|12|TRBD1|NA
TGTGCCAGCCAGGGGGGTGGTCAGCCCCAGCATTTT
CASQGGGQPQHF
>TRBV13|TRBJ2-7|15|TRBD2|NA
TGTGCCAGCAGCGGGACTAGCGGGAGGGCCGGCGAGCAGTACTTC
CASSGTSGRAGEQYF
>TRBV7-8|TRBJ2-7|14|TRBD1|once
TGTGCCAGCAGCCTCGGGACAGGGCGCTACGAGCAGTACTTC
CASSLGTGRYEQYF
>TRBV7-7|TRBJ2-3|13|TRBD2|NA
TGTGCTAGCAGCCTGGGACTAGCGGATACGCAGTATTTT
CASSLGLADTQYF
>TRBV5-1|TRBJ1-3|16|TRBD1|NA
TGCGCCAGCTCCCCGGAGACAGGGGGAACTGGAAACACCATATATTTT
CASSPETGGTGNTIYF
>TRBV10-3|TRBJ1-4|13|TRBD1|few
TGTGCCATCAAAGGAGGGACAGGAGAAAAACTGTTTTTT
CAIKGGTGEKLFF
>TRBV12-5|TRBJ2-7|15|TRBD1|NA
TGTGCTAGTGGTCCCCCCCAGGGGGCCCCTGGCGAGCAGTACTTC
CASGPPQGAPGEQYF
>TRBV5-1|TRBJ2-3|16|NA|NA
TGCGCCAGCAGCTTGTCGGGAGCTAGGAGTGGAGATACGCAGTATTTT
CASSLSGARSGDTQYF
>TRBV29-1|TRBJ2-7|12|TRBD1|NA
TGCAGCGTCGGACAGGGGGGCTACGAGCAGTACTTC
CSVGQGGYEQYF
>TRBV6-1|TRBJ1-6|16|TRBD1|NA
TGTGCCAGCAGTGCCCCGTCGCGGACAGGCGGATCACCCCTCCACTTT
CASSAPSRTGGSPLHF
>TRBV29-1|TRBJ2-2|15|TRBD2|NA
TGCAGCGTTGTAGCGGGGGCCCGTAACACCGGGGAGCTGTTTTTT
CSVVAGARNTGELFF
>TRBV6-1|TRBJ1-3|11|NA|NA
TGTGCCAGCAGAAAGAGGAACACCATATATTTT
CASRKRNTIYF
>TRBV7-2|TRBJ2-7|14|NA|few
TGTGCCAGCAGGTTAAGCGGGTATTCCTACGAGCAGTACTTC
CASRLSGYSYEQYF
>TRBV9|TRBJ2-5|13|TRBD2|NA
TGTGCCAGCAGCGGGACTAGCCAAGAGACCCAGTACTTC
CASSGTSQETQYF
>TRBV19|TRBJ1-1|14|TRBD1|NA
TGTGCCAGTAGTTTGGGACAGGGCCCAACTGAAGCTTTCTTT
CASSLGQGPTEAFF
>TRBV5-1|TRBJ1-1|19|TRBD1|once
TGCGCCAGCAGCTTCATGATCGACACGGGCACAGGGGCCAACACTGAAGCTTTCTTT
CASSFMIDTGTGANTEAFF
>TRBV6-5|TRBJ1-5|15|NA|NA
TGTGCCAGCAAACAAGACAGGCTAAGCAATCAGCCCCAGCATTTT
CASKQDRLSNQPQHF
>TRBV4-1|TRBJ2-7|15|NA|NA
TGCGCCAGCAGCGCCCGGGACTCTACCTCCTACGAGCAGTACTTC
CASSARDSTSYEQYF